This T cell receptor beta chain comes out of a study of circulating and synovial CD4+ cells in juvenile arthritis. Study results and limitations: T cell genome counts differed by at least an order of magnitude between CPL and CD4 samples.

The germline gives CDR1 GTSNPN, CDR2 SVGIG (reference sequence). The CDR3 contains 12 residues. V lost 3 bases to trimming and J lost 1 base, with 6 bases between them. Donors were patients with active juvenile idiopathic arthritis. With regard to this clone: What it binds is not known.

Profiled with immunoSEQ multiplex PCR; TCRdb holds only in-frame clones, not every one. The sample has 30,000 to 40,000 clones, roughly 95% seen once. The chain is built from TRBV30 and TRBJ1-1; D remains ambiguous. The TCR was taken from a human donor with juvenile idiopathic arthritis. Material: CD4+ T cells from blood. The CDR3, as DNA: TGTGCCTGGAGGAGCGGGAACACTGAAGCTTTCTTT. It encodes CAWRSGNTEAFF. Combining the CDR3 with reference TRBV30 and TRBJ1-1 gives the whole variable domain SQTIHQWPATLVQPVGSPLSLECTVEGTSNPNLYWYRQAAGRGLQLLFYSVGIGQISSEVPQNLSASRPQDRQFILSSKKLLLSDSGFYLCAWRSGNTEAFFGQGTRLTVV.